The clone carrying this T cell receptor beta chain came up many times. Its antigen remains unidentified. Germline V CDR1 and CDR2: KGHSH, LQKENI. The length of the CDR3 is 16 residues. Trimming took 2 bases from V and 4 from J, leaving 17 bases between them. This sample stems from a study of regulatory T cells in long-lasting Graves disease. Overall study: Newly diagnosed Graves' patients took antithyroid drugs under 3 months.

As for time point: newly diagnosed GD, antithyroid drugs for less than 3 months. From RNA extracted from PBMCs, the TCR library was made. Under American Thyroid Association guidelines, Graves' disease was diagnosed. Study outcomes and limitations: Comparison showed that persistent patients shared more public clonotypes (about 2,700) than new patients (about 970). Segments TRBV28, TRBJ1-2 and TRBJ2-5 showed preferential usage in persistent disease.

Arm-PCR with iRepertoire HTBI primers amplified the CDR3 regions for these TCR beta libraries. TCRdb independently ran MiXCR on the multiplex PCR reads; one entry per CDR3 protein. The repertoire holds under 300,000 distinct CDR3 sequences, with about 18% as singletons. Sequencing was performed on peripheral blood mononuclear cells (PBMCs), taken at new diagnosis, from a patient treated with antithyroid drugs. This sequence originates from a female donor with Graves disease. V gene TRBV18 combines with J gene TRBJ1-1; possible D gene TRBD1, 5 bases. The DNA of the CDR3 is TGTGCCAGCTCACCAAGTTCGGGGGGGATGGCCACTGAAGCTTTCTTT. Protein product: CASSPSSGGMATEAFF.